The 18 T cell receptor beta chains below all came from one sample that was sequenced in a study of CD4 T cells in relation to SARS-CoV-2 and coronaviruses. TCRdb keeps only in-frame clones here, not all; method: immunoSEQ multiplex PCR. The sample consists of around 31,000 clones, more than 60% of them appearing once. The antigens these receptors bind are not known. The sequencing sample was made of memory CD4+ T cells from PBMCs, cultured in vitro. The receptors come from an adult with COVID-19.

This rearrangement joins TRBV18 to TRBJ1-1, with D tentatively TRBD1 (5 bases). Trimming took off 6 bases at V and 8 bases at J, with 19 bases between the two ends. Germline V gives CDR1 KGHSH, CDR2 LQKENI. This CDR3 has 14 amino acids. CDR3: CASSPEAGIVEAFF. The CDR3 nucleotides read TGTGCCAGCTCTCCGGAAGCAGGGATCGTCGAAGCTTTCTTT.

This clone was detected only a few times. The chain has TRBV5-1 and TRBJ2-5, with 8 bases lining up with TRBD1. The CDR3 runs 14 residues. After removal of 4 bases from V and 5 bases from J, the junction contained 7 bases not matched to a gene. Per the germline V gene, CDR1 is SGHRS and CDR2 is YFSETQ. CDR3 DNA sequence: TGCGCCAGCAGCGCAGGACAGGGTAGGGAGACCCAGTACTTC. Translated, it gives CASSAGQGRETQYF.

Note on this clone: An end of the junction does not agree with germline; a read error may underlie this. V gene TRBV24-1 combines with J gene TRBJ1-2, with 8 bases aligning to TRBD1. The CDR3 runs 15 residues. Germline assignment: CDR1 KGHDR and CDR2 SFDVKD. CDR3 loop: CAISDPWTGSYGYTF. The CDR3 nucleotides are TGTGCCATCAGTGATCCATGGACAGGGAGCTATGGCTACACCTTC.

The chain couples TRBV7-9 to TRBJ1-1; TRBD1 aligns across 8 bases. Per the germline V gene, CDR1 is SEHNR and CDR2 is FQNEAQ (reference sequence). J gave up 3 bases and V 2 bases, and 2 bases lay outside the gene matches. The CDR3 is 14 residues long. The CDR3 DNA reads TGTGCCAGCAGCTTAACAGGGGGATACACTGAAGCTTTCTTT. Amino acids: CASSLTGGYTEAFF.

This clone came up a few times. Other DNA sequences in this specimen translate into the identical CDR3. This chain uses TRBV6-1 with TRBJ2-7; TRBD2 aligns across 11 bases. The V segment lost 2 bases and the J segment 0 bases; nucleotides outside the gene matches: 0. There are 15 residues in the CDR3. Germline CDR1 is MNHNS and CDR2 is SASEGT. The CDR3 loop reads CASSELAGGSYEQYF. CDR3 in DNA: TGTGCCAGCAGTGAACTAGCGGGAGGCTCCTACGAGCAGTACTTC.

J is TRBJ2-5 and V is TRBV5-1; D gene ambiguous. This CDR3 has 14 amino acids. Trimming pared 6 bases from V and 4 bases from J, leaving 16 bases between. Germline values: CDR1 SGHRS, CDR2 YFSETQ. The CDR3 region is CASTLAVGSETQYF. In nucleotides, the CDR3 is TGCGCCAGCACCCTTGCAGTCGGTTCAGAGACCCAGTACTTC.

The CDR3 DNA sequence: TGTGCCAGCAGAACATTAGTCAGGGAAAAACTGTTTTTT. This encodes CASRTLVREKLFF. This chain links TRBV28 with TRBJ1-4; D unresolved. From germline, CDR1 is MDHEN and CDR2 SYDVKM. The CDR3 is made up of 13 amino acids. Trimming took 6 bases from V and 8 from J, leaving 13 bases between them.

The chain uses TRBV6-5 and TRBJ2-2; 7 bases align to TRBD1. The junction had 9 bases not matched to a gene; V was cut back by 8 bases and J by 6 bases. The CDR3 runs 14 residues. CDR1 is MNHEY, CDR2 SVGAGI, per germline. The CDR3 loop reads CASVWQGDAGELFF. The CDR3 nucleotides read TGTGCCAGCGTCTGGCAGGGGGACGCCGGGGAGCTGTTTTTT.

The chain joins TRBV3-1 (or the pseudogene TRBV3-2) to TRBJ2-1; D uncertain. This CDR3 is built from 13 residues. Germline lookup yields CDR1 LGHDT and CDR2 YNNKEL (reference sequence). V was pared by 5 bases and J by 15 bases, with 20 bases between. In DNA form, the CDR3 reads TGTGCCAGCAGCGTGCCCGCCGCTGGTGTGCGGTTCTTC. Encoded protein: CASSVPAAGVRFF.

The chain employs TRBV28 and TRBJ1-4; D gene ambiguous. The V end was cut by 7 bases, the J end by 8 bases, with 17 bases between. Germline loops: CDR1 MDHEN, CDR2 SYDVKM. The CDR3 covers 14 residues. The CDR3 is CASTKTSVTEKLFF. As DNA, the CDR3 is TGTGCCAGCACCAAAACCTCTGTTACCGAAAAACTGTTTTTT. Full variable domain (missing parts from reference TRBV28 and TRBJ1-4): DVKVTQSSRYLVKRTGEKVFLECVQDMDHENMFWYRQDPGLGLRLIYFSYDVKMKEKGDIPEGYSVSREKKERFSLILESASTNQTSMYLCASTKTSVTEKLFFGSGTQLSVL.

The chain combines TRBV13 with TRBJ2-7, with a possible D match to TRBD1 (6 bases). Germline V gene lookup returns CDR1 PRHDT and CDR2 FYEKMQ (reference sequence). Trimming cost V 6 bases and J 2 bases, with 14 bases left between them. The CDR3 is 14 residues long. Written as DNA, the CDR3 is TGTGCCAGCAGTTCTTCTAGACAGGCCTACGAGCAGTACTTC. As protein: CASSSSRQAYEQYF.

The genes are TRBV14 and TRBJ2-3; a possible D gene is TRBD2 (6 bases). V was clipped by 3 bases and J by 2 bases, with 15 bases between them. CDR3 length equals 16 residues. In germline, CDR1 is SGHDN, CDR2 FVKESK. The CDR3, as DNA: TGTGCCAGCAGCCAGGGCGGGACTCCCTACACAGATACGCAGTATTTT. It yields the protein CASSQGGTPYTDTQYF.

In this sample, this clone turned up a few times. This chain connects TRBV9 to TRBJ1-2; D is unresolved. Germline V lookup: CDR1 SGDLS, CDR2 YYNGEE. V was cut by 0 bases and J by 0 bases, with 6 bases left in between. This CDR3 has 14 residues. In DNA, the CDR3 is TGTGCCAGCAGCGTAGCAGCCACTAACTATGGCTACACCTTC. Residues: CASSVAATNYGYTF.

The CDR3 DNA sequence: TGCAGCGTTGACCTACAGCGCTATGGCTACACCTTC. It specifies CSVDLQRYGYTF. The V gene is TRBV29-1, the J gene TRBJ1-2; D ambiguous. In germline, CDR1 is SQVTM, CDR2 ANQGSEA. Trimming took 3 bases from V and 4 from J, leaving 9 bases between them. The CDR3 covers 12 residues. The full variable domain, in which reference TRBV29-1 and TRBJ1-2 provide the parts outside the CDR3, is SAVISQKPSRDICQRGTSLTIQCQVDSQVTMMFWYRQQPGQSLTLIATANQGSEATYESGFVIDKFPISRPNLTFSTLTVSNMSPEDSSIYLCSVDLQRYGYTFGSGTRLTVV.

In this sample, this clone turned up once. The chain carries TRBV5-1 and TRBJ2-3; D is unclear. The CDR3 covers 15 residues. Germline loops: CDR1 SGHRS, CDR2 YFSETQ. Trimming removed 4 bases from V and 0 bases from J, with 12 bases in between. The CDR3: CASSASESSTDTQYF. CDR3 sequence (DNA): TGCGCCAGCAGCGCCTCCGAAAGCAGCACAGATACGCAGTATTTT.

V is TRBV28 and J is TRBJ2-1, with 9 bases identical to TRBD2. Germline lookup yields CDR1 MDHEN and CDR2 SYDVKM. There are 15 residues in the CDR3. The trim removed 1 base at V and 9 bases at J, leaving 7 bases unmatched. For the CDR3, the DNA is TGTGCCAGCAGTTTATTCGGCGGGAGGGCCAGTGAGCAGTTCTTC. Amino acids: CASSLFGGRASEQFF.

The chain combines TRBV18 with TRBJ1-1; no definite D call. The CDR3 sequence is 13 residues long. Germline lookup yields CDR1 KGHSH and CDR2 LQKENI. The V end was cut by 2 bases, the J end by 3 bases, with 7 bases between. This CDR3 is CASSPIRDTEAFF. DNA for the CDR3: TGTGCCAGCTCACCAATACGGGACACTGAAGCTTTCTTT.

J is TRBJ2-5 and V is TRBV5-6, with 11 bases aligning to TRBD1. The J segment lost 5 bases and the V segment lost 3 bases, leaving 9 bases of the junction unmatched. The CDR3 runs to 16 residues. CDR1 is SGHDT and CDR2 is YYEEEE in the germline V gene. CDR3 protein: CASSWVSGQGVETQYF. In nucleotides, the CDR3 is TGTGCCAGCAGCTGGGTCTCGGGACAGGGGGTGGAGACCCAGTACTTC.